This TCR beta chain was captured in a study of radiation and T cells in renal cell carcinoma. Time point: blood 4 weeks post-SBRT, at nephrectomy. Treatment given: 15 Gy SBRT to primary tumor, nephrectomy 4 weeks later. Blood was sampled at baseline, 2 weeks and 4 weeks after SBRT. TCRdb keeps only in-frame clones here, not all; method: immunoSEQ multiplex PCR. The sample includes around 100,000 clones, around 84% seen only once; the top ten take approximately 7.7%. Note on this clone: Its cognate antigen is unknown.

Study results and limitations: No pretreatment tumor biopsies were available for baseline clonotypes. From baseline, blood top tumor clonotypes peaked at 2 weeks post-radiation.

The CDR3 length is 13 residues. Deletions cut 5 bases from V and 2 bases from J, with 10 bases between. The germline CDR1 and CDR2 sequences are GTSNPN and SVGIG (reference sequence). The rearrangement joins TRBV30 to TRBJ1-5; D call uncertain. Sequenced here: blood, sampled from a patient whose treatment included radiotherapy and nephrectomy. The TCR originated in a man in his fifties or sixties with renal cell carcinoma. The CDR3 coding sequence is TGTGCCTGGCGCGTCGGGGGCAATCAGCCCCAGCATTTT. It encodes CAWRVGGNQPQHF. Supplemented by reference TRBV30 and TRBJ1-5, the full variable domain reads SQTIHQWPATLVQPVGSPLSLECTVEGTSNPNLYWYRQAAGRGLQLLFYSVGIGQISSEVPQNLSASRPQDRQFILSSKKLLLSDSGFYLCAWRVGGNQPQHFGDGTRLSIL.